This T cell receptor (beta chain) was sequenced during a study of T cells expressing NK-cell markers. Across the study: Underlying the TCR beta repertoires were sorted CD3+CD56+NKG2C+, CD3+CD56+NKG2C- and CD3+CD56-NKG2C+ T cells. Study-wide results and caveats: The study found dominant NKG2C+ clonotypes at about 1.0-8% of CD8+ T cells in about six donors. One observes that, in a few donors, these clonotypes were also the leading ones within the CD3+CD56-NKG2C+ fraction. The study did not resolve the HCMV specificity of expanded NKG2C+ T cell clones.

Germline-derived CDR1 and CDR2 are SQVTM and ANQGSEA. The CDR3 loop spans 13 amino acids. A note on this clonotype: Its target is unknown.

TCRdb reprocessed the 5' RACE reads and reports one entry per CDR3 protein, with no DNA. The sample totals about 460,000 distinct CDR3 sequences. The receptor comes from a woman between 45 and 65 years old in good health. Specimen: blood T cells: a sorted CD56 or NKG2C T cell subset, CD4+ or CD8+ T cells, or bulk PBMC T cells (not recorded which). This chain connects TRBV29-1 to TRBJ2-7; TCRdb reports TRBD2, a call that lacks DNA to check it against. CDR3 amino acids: CSGTSGQGPEQYF.